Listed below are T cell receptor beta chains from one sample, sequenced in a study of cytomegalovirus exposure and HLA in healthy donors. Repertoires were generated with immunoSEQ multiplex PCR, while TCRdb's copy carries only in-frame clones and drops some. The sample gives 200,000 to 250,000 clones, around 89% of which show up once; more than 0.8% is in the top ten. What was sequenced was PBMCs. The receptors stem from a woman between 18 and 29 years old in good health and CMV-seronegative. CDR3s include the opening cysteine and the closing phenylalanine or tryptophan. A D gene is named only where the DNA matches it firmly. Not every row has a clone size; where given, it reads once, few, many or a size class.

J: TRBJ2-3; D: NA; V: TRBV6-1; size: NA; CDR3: CASSPTVSTDTQYF; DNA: TGTGCCAGCAGCCCGACAGTAAGCACAGATACGCAGTATTTT
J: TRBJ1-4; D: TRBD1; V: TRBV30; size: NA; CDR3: CAWTTTGGGNEKLFF; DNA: TGTGCCTGGACCACTACAGGGGGTGGGAATGAAAAACTGTTTTTT
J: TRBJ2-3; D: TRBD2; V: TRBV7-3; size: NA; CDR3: CASSPFLAGTSGRDGTDTQYF; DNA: TGTGCCAGCAGCCCCTTTTTGGCGGGGACTAGCGGGAGGGATGGCACAGATACGCAGTATTTT
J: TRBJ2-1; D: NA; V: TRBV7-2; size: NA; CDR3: CASSAVGERRNEQFF; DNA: TGTGCCAGCAGCGCAGTCGGGGAACGGCGAAATGAGCAGTTCTTC
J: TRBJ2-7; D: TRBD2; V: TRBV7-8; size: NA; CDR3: CASSLVGTSGAYEQYF; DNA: TGTGCCAGCAGCTTAGTTGGGACTAGCGGGGCCTACGAGCAGTACTTC
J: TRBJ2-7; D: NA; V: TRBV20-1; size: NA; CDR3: CSARAFNEQYF; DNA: TGCAGTGCTAGGGCCTTTAACGAGCAGTACTTC
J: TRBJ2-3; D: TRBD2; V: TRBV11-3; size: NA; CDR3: CASSLAETSGASTDTQYF; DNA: TGTGCCAGCAGCTTAGCCGAGACTAGCGGTGCTAGCACAGATACGCAGTATTTT
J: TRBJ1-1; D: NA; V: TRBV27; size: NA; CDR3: CASSLMFRNTEAFF; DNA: TGTGCCAGCAGTTTAATGTTCCGGAACACTGAAGCTTTCTTT
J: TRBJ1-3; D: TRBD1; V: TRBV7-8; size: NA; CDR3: CASSLDRGRAGNTIYF; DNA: TGTGCCAGCAGCTTAGACAGGGGCAGGGCCGGAAACACCATATATTTT
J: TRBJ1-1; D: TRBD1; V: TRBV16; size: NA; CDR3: CASSHLRDRDPQKGEAFF; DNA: TGTGCCAGCAGCCACCTCCGGGACAGGGACCCTCAAAAAGGCGAAGCTTTCTTT
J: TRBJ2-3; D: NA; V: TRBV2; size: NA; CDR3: CASSDPLTQYF; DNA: TGTGCCAGCAGTGACCCACTTACGCAGTATTTT
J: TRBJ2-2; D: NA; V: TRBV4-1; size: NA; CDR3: CASSPGRSGELFF; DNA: TGCGCCAGCAGCCCGGGGAGGTCCGGGGAGCTGTTTTTT
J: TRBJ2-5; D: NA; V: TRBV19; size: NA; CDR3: CASSIRGSETQYF; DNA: TGTGCCAGTAGTATTAGGGGAAGCGAGACCCAGTACTTC
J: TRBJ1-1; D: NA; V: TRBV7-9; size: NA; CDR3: CASSFPRGYDTEAFF; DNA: TGTGCCAGCAGCTTCCCGAGAGGGTATGACACTGAAGCTTTCTTT
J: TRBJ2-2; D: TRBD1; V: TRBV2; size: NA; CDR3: CASSVGPSRGLTGELFF; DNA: TGTGCCAGCAGTGTGGGTCCGAGCAGGGGGCTAACCGGGGAGCTGTTTTTT
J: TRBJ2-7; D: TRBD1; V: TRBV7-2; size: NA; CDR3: CASSSQGYEQYF; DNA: TGTGCCAGCAGCTCACAGGGGTACGAGCAGTACTTC
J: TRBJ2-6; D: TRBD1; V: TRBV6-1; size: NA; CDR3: CASSDRGLASGANVLTF; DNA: TGTGCCAGCAGTGACAGGGGGCTGGCCTCTGGGGCCAACGTCCTGACTTTC
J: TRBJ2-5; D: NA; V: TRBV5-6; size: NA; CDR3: CASSLGGVAKTQYF; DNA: TGTGCCAGCAGCTTGGGAGGAGTAGCGAAGACCCAGTACTTC
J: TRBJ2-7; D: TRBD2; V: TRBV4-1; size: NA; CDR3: CASSHGTSGRYEQYF; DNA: TGCGCCAGCAGCCACGGGACTAGCGGGAGGTACGAGCAGTACTTC
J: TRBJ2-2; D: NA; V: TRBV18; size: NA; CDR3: CASSPRAGLGTGELFF; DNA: TGTGCCAGCTCACCAAGGGCAGGGCTAGGCACCGGGGAGCTGTTTTTT
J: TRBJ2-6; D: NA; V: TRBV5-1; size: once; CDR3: CASSRTSSGANVLTF; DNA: TGCGCCAGCAGCCGAACCAGCTCTGGGGCCAACGTCCTGACTTTC
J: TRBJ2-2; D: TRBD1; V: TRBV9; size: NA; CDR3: CASSQTGVSGELFF; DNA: TGTGCCAGCAGCCAGACAGGGGTGTCAGGGGAGCTGTTTTTT
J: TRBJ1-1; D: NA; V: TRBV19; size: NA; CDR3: CASSIVRAGEITEAFF; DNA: TGTGCCAGTAGTATAGTGCGGGCTGGGGAAATCACTGAAGCTTTCTTT
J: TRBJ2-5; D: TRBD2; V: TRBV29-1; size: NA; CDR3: CSGRKPGLGRQTQYF; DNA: TGCAGCGGCCGGAAGCCGGGACTAGGGAGGCAGACCCAGTACTTC
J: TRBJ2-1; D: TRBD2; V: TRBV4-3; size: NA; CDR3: CASSQAATSGIHNEQFF; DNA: TGCGCCAGCAGCCAAGCGGCGACTAGCGGGATTCACAATGAGCAGTTCTTC
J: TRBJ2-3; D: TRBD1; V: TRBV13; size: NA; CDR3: CASSYRLTGQATDTQYF; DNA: TGTGCCAGCAGCTACCGCCTAACGGGACAGGCCACAGATACGCAGTATTTT
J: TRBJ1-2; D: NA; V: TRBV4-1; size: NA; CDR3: CASSQLQGGRVYTF; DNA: TGCGCCAGCAGCCAACTACAAGGCGGCAGGGTCTACACCTTC
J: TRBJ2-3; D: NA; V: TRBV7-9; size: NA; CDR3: CASSLSGSTDTQYF; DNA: TGTGCCAGCAGCTTGAGCGGAAGCACAGATACGCAGTATTTT
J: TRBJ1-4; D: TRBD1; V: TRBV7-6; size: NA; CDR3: CASSLAGRGIELFF; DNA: TGTGCCAGCAGCTTAGCTGGCAGGGGGATAGAACTGTTTTTT
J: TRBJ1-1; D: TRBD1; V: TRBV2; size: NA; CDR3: CASSDAGGGTEAFF; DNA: TGTGCCAGCAGCGACGCAGGGGGCGGCACTGAAGCTTTCTTT
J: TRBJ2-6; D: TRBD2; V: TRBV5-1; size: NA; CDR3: CASSRGGFIDGANVLTF; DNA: TGCGCCAGCAGTCGGGGGGGGTTTATAGATGGGGCCAACGTCCTGACTTTC
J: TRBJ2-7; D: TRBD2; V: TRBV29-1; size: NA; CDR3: CSVVKGGDEQYF; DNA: TGCAGCGTTGTTAAGGGAGGGGACGAGCAGTACTTC
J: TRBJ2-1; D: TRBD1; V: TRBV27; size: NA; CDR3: CASSLGPPGQGGHEQFF; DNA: TGTGCCAGCAGTTTAGGCCCTCCGGGACAGGGGGGTCATGAGCAGTTCTTC
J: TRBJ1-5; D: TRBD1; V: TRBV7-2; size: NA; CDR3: CASSPGTGGNGNQPRHF; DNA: TGTGCCAGCAGCCCCGGGACAGGGGGTAATGGCAATCAGCCCCGGCATTTT
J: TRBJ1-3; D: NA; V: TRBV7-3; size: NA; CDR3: CASSDSGSGNTIYF; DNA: TGTGCCAGCAGCGACTCAGGGTCTGGAAACACCATATATTTT
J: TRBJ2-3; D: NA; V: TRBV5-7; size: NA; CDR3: CASSLVVPGTDTQYF; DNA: TGTGCCAGCAGCTTGGTGGTCCCGGGCACAGATACGCAGTATTTT
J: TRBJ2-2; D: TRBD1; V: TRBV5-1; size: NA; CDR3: CASSLYTGAGELFF; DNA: TGCGCCAGCAGCCTATATACAGGGGCCGGGGAGCTGTTTTTT
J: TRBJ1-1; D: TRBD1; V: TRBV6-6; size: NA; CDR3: CASSYNGQGNTEAFF; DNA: TGTGCCAGCAGTTACAACGGACAGGGGAACACTGAAGCTTTCTTT
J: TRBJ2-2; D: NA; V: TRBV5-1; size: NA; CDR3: CTSTGNTGELFF; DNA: TGCACCAGCACCGGGAACACCGGGGAGCTGTTTTTT
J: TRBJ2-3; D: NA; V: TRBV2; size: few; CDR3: CASSDRGADTQYF; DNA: TGTGCCAGCAGTGACAGGGGAGCAGATACGCAGTATTTT
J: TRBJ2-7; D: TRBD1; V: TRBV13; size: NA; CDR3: CASSSYRDRGHEQYF; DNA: TGTGCCAGCAGTTCCTATCGGGACAGAGGCCACGAGCAGTACTTC
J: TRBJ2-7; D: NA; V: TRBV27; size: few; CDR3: CASSVTGPTYEQYF; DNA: TGTGCCAGCAGCGTGACAGGACCAACCTACGAGCAGTACTTC
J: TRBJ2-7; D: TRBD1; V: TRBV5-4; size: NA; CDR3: CASSIGQTGGSYEQYF; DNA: TGTGCCAGCAGCATAGGACAGACAGGGGGCAGCTACGAGCAGTACTTC
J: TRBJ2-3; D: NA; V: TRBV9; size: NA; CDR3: CASSVGTESADTQYF; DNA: TGTGCCAGCAGCGTAGGAACGGAGAGTGCAGATACGCAGTATTTT
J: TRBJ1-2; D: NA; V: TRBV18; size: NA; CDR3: CASSWQGYGYTF; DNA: TGTGCCAGCTCATGGCAGGGCTATGGCTACACCTTC
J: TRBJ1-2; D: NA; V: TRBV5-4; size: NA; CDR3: CASSLGGVSDYGYTF; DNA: TGTGCCAGCAGCTTGGGGGGAGTGTCTGACTATGGCTACACCTTC
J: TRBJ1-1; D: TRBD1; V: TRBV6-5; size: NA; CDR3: CASSSLPRTGDEAFF; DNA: TGTGCCAGCAGTTCCCTCCCCCGGACAGGGGATGAAGCTTTCTTT
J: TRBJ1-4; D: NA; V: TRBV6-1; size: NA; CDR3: CASSDALSNEKLFF; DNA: TGTGCCAGCAGTGATGCCCTATCTAATGAAAAACTGTTTTTT